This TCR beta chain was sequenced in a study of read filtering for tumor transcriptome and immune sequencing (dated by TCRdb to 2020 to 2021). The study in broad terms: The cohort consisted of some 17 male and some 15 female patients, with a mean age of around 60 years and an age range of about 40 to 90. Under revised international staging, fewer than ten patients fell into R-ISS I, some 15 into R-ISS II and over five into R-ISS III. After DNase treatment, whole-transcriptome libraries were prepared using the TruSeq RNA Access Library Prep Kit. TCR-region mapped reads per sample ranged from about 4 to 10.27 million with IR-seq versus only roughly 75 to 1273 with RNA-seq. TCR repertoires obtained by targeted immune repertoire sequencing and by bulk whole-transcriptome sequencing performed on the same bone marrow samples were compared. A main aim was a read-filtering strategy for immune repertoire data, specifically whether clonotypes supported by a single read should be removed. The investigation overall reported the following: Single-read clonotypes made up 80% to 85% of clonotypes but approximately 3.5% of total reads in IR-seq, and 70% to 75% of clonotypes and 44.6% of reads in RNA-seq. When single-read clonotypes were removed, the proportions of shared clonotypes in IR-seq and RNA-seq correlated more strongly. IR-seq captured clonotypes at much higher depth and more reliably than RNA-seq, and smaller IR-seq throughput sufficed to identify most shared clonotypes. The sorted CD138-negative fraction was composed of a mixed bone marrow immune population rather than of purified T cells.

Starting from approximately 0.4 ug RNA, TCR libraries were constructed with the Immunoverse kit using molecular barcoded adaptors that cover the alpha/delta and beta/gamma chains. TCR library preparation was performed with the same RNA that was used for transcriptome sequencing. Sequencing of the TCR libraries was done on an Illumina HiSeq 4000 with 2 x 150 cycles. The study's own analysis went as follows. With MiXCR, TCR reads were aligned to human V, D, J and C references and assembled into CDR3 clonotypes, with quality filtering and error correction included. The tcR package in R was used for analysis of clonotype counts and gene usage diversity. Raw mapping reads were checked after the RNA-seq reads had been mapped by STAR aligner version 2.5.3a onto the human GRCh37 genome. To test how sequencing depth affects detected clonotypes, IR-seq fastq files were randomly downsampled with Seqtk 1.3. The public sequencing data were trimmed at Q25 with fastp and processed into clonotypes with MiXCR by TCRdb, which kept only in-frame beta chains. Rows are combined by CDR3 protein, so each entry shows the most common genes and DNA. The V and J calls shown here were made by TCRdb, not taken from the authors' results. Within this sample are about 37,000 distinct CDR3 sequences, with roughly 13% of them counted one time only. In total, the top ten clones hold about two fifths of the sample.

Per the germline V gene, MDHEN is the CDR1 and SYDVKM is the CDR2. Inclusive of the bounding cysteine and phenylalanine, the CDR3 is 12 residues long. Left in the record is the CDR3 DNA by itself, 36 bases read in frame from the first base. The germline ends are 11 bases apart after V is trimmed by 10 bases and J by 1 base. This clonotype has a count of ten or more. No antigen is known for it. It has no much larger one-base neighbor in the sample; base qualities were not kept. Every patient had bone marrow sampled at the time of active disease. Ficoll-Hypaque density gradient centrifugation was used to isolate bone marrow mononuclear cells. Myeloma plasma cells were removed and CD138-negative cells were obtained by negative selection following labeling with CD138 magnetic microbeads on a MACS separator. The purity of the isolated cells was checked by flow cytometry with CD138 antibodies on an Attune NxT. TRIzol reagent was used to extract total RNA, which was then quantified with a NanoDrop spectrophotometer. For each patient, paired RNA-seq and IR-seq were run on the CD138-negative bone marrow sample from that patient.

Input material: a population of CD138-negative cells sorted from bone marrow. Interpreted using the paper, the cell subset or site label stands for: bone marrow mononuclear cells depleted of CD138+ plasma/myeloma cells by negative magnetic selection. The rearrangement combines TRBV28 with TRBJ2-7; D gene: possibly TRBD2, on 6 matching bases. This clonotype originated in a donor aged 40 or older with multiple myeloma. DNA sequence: TGTGCCACCCGCGCGGGGTCCTACGAGCAGTACTTC. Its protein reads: CATRAGSYEQYF.